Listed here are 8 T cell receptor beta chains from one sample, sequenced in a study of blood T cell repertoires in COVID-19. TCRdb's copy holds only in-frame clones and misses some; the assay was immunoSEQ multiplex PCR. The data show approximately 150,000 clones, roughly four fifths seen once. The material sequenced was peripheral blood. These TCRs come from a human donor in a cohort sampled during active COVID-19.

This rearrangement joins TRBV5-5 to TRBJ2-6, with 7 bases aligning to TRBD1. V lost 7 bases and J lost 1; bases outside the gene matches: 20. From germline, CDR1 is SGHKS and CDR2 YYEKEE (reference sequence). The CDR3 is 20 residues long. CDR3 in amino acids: CASRRFFGTALTSGANVLTF. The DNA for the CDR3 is TGTGCCAGCCGCCGCTTTTTCGGGACAGCTCTCACATCTGGGGCCAACGTCCTGACTTTC.

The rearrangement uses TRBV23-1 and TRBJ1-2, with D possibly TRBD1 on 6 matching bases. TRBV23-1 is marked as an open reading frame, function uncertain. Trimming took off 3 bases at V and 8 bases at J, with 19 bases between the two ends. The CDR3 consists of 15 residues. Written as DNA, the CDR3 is TGCGCCAGCAGTCACCCCCCGGGACAAATGCAGGGCTACACCTTC. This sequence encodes CASSHPPGQMQGYTF.

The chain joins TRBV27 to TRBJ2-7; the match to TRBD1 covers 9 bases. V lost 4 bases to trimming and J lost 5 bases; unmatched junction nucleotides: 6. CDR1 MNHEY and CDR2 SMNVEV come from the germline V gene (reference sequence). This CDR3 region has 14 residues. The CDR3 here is CASSSDRGANEQYF. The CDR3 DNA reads TGTGCCAGCAGTTCGGACAGGGGTGCCAACGAGCAGTACTTC.

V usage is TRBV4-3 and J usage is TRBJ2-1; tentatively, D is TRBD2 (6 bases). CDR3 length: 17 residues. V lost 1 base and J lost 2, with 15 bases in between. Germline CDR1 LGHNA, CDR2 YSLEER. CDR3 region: CASSQAPPGATYNEQFF. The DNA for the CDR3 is TGCGCCAGCAGCCAAGCCCCCCCGGGAGCTACCTACAATGAGCAGTTCTTC.

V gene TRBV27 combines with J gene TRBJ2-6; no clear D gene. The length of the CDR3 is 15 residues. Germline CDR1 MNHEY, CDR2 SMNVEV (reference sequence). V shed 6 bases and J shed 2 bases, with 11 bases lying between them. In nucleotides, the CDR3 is TGTGCCAGCAGCGCGATATTGGCTGGGGCCAACGTCCTGACTTTC. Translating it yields CASSAILAGANVLTF. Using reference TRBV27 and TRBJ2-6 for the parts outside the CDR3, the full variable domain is EAQVTQNPRYLITVTGKKLTVTCSQNMNHEYMSWYRQDPGLGLRQIYYSMNVEVTDKGDVPEGYKVSRKEKRNFPLILESPSPNQTSLYFCASSAILAGANVLTFGAGSRLTVL.

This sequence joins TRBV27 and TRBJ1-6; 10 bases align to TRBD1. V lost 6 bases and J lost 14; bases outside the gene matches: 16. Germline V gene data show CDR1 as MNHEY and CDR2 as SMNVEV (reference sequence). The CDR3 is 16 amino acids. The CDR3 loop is CASSSYPGQGRMTLHF. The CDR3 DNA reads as TGTGCCAGCAGCTCTTATCCGGGACAGGGGAGGATGACCCTCCACTTT.

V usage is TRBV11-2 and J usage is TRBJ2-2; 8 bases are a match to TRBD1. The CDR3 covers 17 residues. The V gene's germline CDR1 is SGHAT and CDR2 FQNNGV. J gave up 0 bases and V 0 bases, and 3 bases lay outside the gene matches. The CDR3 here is CASSLEWTGPNTGELFF. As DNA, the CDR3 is TGTGCCAGCAGCTTAGAGTGGACAGGGCCGAACACCGGGGAGCTGTTTTTT.

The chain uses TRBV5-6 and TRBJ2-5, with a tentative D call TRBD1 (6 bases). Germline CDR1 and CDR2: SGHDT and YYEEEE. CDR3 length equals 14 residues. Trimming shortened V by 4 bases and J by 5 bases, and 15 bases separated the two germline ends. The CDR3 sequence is CASSLTGLGETQYF. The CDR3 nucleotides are TGTGCCAGCAGCCTTACAGGGTTGGGGGAGACCCAGTACTTC.